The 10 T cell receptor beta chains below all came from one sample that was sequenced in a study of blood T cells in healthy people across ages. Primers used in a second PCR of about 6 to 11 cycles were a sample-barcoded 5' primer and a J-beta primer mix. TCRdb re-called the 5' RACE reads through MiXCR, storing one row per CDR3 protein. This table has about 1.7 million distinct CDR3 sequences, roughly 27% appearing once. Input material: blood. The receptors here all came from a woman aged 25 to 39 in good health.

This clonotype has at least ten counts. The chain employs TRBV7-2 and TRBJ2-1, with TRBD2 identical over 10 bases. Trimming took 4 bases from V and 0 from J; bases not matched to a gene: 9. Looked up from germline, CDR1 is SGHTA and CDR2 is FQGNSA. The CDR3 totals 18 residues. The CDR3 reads CASSSPYPSGSSYNEQFF. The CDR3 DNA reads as TGTGCCAGCAGCTCCCCGTATCCTAGCGGGAGCTCCTACAATGAGCAGTTCTTC.

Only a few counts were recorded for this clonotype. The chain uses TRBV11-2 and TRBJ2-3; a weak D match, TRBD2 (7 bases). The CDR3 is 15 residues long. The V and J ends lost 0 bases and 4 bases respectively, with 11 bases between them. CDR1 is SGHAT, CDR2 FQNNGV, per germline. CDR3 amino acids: CASSLEGGPADTQYF. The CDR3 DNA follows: TGTGCCAGCAGCTTAGAGGGGGGGCCTGCAGATACGCAGTATTTT.

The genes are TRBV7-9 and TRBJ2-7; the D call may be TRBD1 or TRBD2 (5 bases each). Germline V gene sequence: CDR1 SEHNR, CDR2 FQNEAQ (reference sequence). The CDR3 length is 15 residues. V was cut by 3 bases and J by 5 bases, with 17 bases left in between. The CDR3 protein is CASSLRAGQGDEQYF. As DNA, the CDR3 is TGTGCCAGCAGCTTGAGGGCTGGGCAGGGCGACGAGCAGTACTTC.

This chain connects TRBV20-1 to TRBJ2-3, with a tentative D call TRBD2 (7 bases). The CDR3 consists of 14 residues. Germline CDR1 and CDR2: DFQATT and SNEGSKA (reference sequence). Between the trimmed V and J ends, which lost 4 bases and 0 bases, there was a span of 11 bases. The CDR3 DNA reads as TGCAGTGCTATTTCGGGGGGCAGCACAGATACGCAGTATTTT. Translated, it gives CSAISGGSTDTQYF.

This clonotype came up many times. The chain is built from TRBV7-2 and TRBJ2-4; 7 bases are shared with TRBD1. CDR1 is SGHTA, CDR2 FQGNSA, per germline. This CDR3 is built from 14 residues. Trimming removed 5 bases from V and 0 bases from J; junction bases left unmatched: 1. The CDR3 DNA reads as TGTGCCAGCAGCGCAGGGGGAGCCAAAAACATTCAGTACTTC. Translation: CASSAGGAKNIQYF.

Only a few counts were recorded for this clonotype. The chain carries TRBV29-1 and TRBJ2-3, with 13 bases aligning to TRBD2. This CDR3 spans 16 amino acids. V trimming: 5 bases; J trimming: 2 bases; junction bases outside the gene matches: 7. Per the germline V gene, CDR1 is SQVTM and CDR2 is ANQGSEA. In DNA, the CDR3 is TGCAGCGTTCCTACGACTAGCGGGGGGCCCACAGATACGCAGTATTTT. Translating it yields CSVPTTSGGPTDTQYF.

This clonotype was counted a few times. CDR3 sequence reads: CASSEGMSYEQYF. CDR3 DNA: TGTGCCAGCAGTGAAGGGATGTCCTACGAGCAGTACTTC. The chain is built from TRBV2 and TRBJ2-7; D remains unclear. Germline V gives CDR1 SNHLY, CDR2 FYNNEI. This CDR3 is 13 amino acids long. Trimming took off 1 base at V and 1 base at J, with 5 bases between the two ends.

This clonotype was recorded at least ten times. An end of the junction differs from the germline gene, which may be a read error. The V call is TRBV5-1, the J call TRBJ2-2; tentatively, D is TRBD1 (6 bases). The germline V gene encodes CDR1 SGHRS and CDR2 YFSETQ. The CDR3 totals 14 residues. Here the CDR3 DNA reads TGTGCCAGCAGTCGGACAGTGAACACCGGGGAGCTGTTTTTT. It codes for CASSRTVNTGELFF.

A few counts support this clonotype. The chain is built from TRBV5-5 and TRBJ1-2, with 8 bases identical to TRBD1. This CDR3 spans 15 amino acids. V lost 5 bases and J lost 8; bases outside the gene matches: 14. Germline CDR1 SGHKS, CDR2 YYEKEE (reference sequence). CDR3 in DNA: TGTGCCAGCAGGCCAGGGGGCGCAGGGGGAAGGGGCTACACCTTC. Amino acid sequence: CASRPGGAGGRGYTF.

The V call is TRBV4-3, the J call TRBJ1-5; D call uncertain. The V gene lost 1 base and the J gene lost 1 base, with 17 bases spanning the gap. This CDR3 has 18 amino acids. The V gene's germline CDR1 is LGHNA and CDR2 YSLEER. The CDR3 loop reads CASSQVLAAFRSNQPQHF. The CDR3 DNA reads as TGCGCCAGCAGCCAAGTCTTGGCGGCATTCAGGAGCAATCAGCCCCAGCATTTT.